The present T cell receptor beta chain was sequenced within a study of early T cells in non-severe SARS-CoV-2 infection. This CDR3 has 17 amino acids. Germline CDR1 and CDR2: MGHRA and YSYEKL. The ends lost 1 base at V and 2 bases at J; junction bases unmatched: 9. MiXCR, run by TCRdb on the 5' RACE reads, gives a single entry per CDR3 protein. The profile covers 100,000 to 150,000 distinct CDR3 sequences, with under 15% appearing a single time and less than 25% taken by the ten largest. Sequenced sample: whole blood. V usage is TRBV4-1 and J usage is TRBJ2-5; 8 positions agree with TRBD2. This sequence originates from an adult who was a healthcare worker with PCR-confirmed SARS-CoV-2 infection or an uninfected control (not recorded which). The CDR3 region is CASSQGLRTGGQETQYF. The CDR3 DNA reads as TGCGCCAGCAGCCAAGGACTCAGAACGGGGGGGCAAGAGACCCAGTACTTC.